One sample yielded the 28 T cell receptor beta chains listed below, sequenced in a study of response to subunit inactivated influenza vaccine. From the RT-PCR reads, TCRdb called clonotypes with MiXCR, one entry per CDR3 protein. The sample gives 550,000 to 650,000 distinct CDR3 sequences, approximately 12% of which show up once; roughly a tenth is in the top ten. This sample comprised PBMCs from blood, obtained on the day of vaccination. The receptors stem from a man over 45 who received an inactivated influenza vaccine.

This chain joins TRBV9 and TRBJ2-2; 9 nucleotides match TRBD2. Looked up from germline, CDR1 is SGDLS and CDR2 is YYNGEE. Unmatched junction bases numbered 1, after V lost 4 bases and J lost 0 bases. This CDR3 spans 15 amino acids. The chain's CDR3 is CASSSSGANTGELFF. The DNA of the CDR3 is TGTGCCAGCAGCTCTAGCGGGGCGAACACCGGGGAGCTGTTTTTT.

V is TRBV12-3 or TRBV12-4 and J is TRBJ2-7; 9 bases match TRBD1. With V trimmed by 7 bases and J by 2 bases, 9 bases remained unmatched. The CDR3 extends over 15 amino acids. CDR3 loop: CASTSEGTGPYEQYF. DNA for the CDR3: TGTGCCAGCACTTCTGAGGGGACAGGGCCCTACGAGCAGTACTTC.

This clonotype was counted between two and nine times. The chain links TRBV12-3 or TRBV12-4 to TRBJ2-2; 8 bases match TRBD1. The CDR3 covers 13 residues. With V trimmed by 6 bases and J by 4 bases, 1 base remained unmatched. The CDR3 DNA reads as TGTGCCAGCAGGACAGGGGCCACCGGGGAGCTGTTTTTT. Amino acids: CASRTGATGELFF.

V is TRBV12-3 or TRBV12-4 and J is TRBJ2-1; D gene uncertain. The CDR3 extends over 12 amino acids. V lost 3 bases and J 9 bases, leaving 9 bases between the germline ends. In DNA, the CDR3 is TGTGCCAGCAGTTTTTTTCCCCGTGAGCAGTTCTTC. It encodes CASSFFPREQFF.

This chain's CDR3 is CASTRGQANTGELFF. For the CDR3, the DNA is TGTGCCAGCACCCGGGGACAGGCAAACACCGGGGAGCTGTTTTTT. This rearrangement joins TRBV12-3 or TRBV12-4 to TRBJ2-2; 8 nucleotides match TRBD1. V lost 7 bases, J lost 2 bases, and 6 bases stayed unmatched. The CDR3 extends over 15 amino acids.

The genes are TRBV2 and TRBJ2-7; D possibly corresponds to TRBD1 (5 bases). V lost 6 bases, J lost 3 bases, and 12 bases lay in between. CDR1 and CDR2 (germline): SNHLY, FYNNEI. The CDR3 has 13 residues. The CDR3 nucleotides read TGTGCCAGCAGAGAAACCAGGGTCTACGAGCAGTACTTC. This encodes CASRETRVYEQYF. The full variable domain, its missing parts supplied by reference TRBV2 and TRBJ2-7, is EPEVTQTPSHQVTQMGQEVILRCVPISNHLYFYWYRQILGQKVEFLVSFYNNEISEKSEIFDDQFSVERPDGSNFTLKIRSTKLEDSAMYFCASRETRVYEQYFGPGTRLTVT.

This clonotype was counted many times. The rearrangement uses TRBV20-1 and TRBJ2-2; TRBD1 matches at 12 bases. Germline CDR1 is DFQATT and CDR2 is SNEGSKA (reference sequence). With V trimmed by 6 bases and J by 6 bases, 8 bases remained unmatched. The length of the CDR3 is 15 residues. CDR3 amino acids: CSALLGQGAAGELFF. The CDR3 coding sequence is TGCAGTGCGCTGCTGGGACAGGGGGCCGCCGGGGAGCTGTTTTTT.

In this sample, this clonotype turned up many times. The chain carries TRBV6-1 and TRBJ2-3, with 10 bases identical to TRBD2. Germline values: CDR1 MNHNS, CDR2 SASEGT. The CDR3 is made up of 18 amino acids. Trimming at V came to 8 bases and at J to 1 base, leaving 15 bases not matched to a gene. CDR3 amino acids: CASAVGLAGVLRTDTQYF. Written as DNA, the CDR3 is TGTGCCAGCGCCGTTGGGCTAGCGGGAGTATTACGCACAGATACGCAGTATTTT.

The chain recombines TRBV5-1 with TRBJ2-7; D is ambiguous. This CDR3 is 16 amino acids long. CDR1 and CDR2 (germline): SGHRS, YFSETQ. V lost 0 bases and J 0 bases, leaving 13 bases between the germline ends. The CDR3 coding sequence is TGCGCCAGCAGCTTGGGTGGAACAGTACTCTCCTACGAGCAGTACTTC. Protein sequence: CASSLGGTVLSYEQYF.

This clonotype has just a few counts. The J gene is TRBJ2-7, the V gene TRBV12-3 or TRBV12-4; a weak D match, TRBD1 (6 bases). The V end lost 7 bases, the J end lost 4 bases, and 11 bases lay between the germline ends. The CDR3 is made up of 12 amino acids. CDR3 sequence (DNA): TGTGCCAGCAAGCGACAGGATTACGAGCAGTACTTC. Amino acid sequence: CASKRQDYEQYF.

With respect to this clonotype: The junction shows a germline mismatch at one end, possibly a read error. The chain links TRBV24-1 to TRBJ2-4; tentative D call: TRBD2 (6 bases). Per germline, CDR1 KGHDR and CDR2 SFDVKD. The CDR3 has 13 residues. The CDR3, as DNA: TGTGCCTCCAGTGATCCGGGACTAAACATTCAGTACTTC. Its translation is CASSDPGLNIQYF.

The V gene is TRBV7-2, the J gene TRBJ2-7, with D maybe TRBD1 (7 bases). Germline-derived CDR1 and CDR2 are SGHTA and FQGNSA. V was shortened by 5 bases and J by 4 bases, with 21 bases between the two germline ends. This CDR3 has 16 amino acids. The CDR3 sequence is CASSPRGPGGFYEQYF. Written as DNA, the CDR3 is TGTGCCAGCAGCCCCCGTGGTCCAGGGGGGTTTTACGAGCAGTACTTC.

V gene TRBV20-1 combines with J gene TRBJ1-1, with D perhaps matching TRBD1 (5 bases). The CDR3 has 13 amino acids. Germline V CDR1 and CDR2: DFQATT, SNEGSKA (reference sequence). V shed 5 bases and J shed 1 base, with 11 bases lying between them. The CDR3 sequence: CSAPKTENTEAFF. DNA for the CDR3: TGCAGTGCTCCAAAGACAGAGAACACTGAAGCTTTCTTT.

The chain uses TRBV6-2 or TRBV6-3 and TRBJ2-7, with 7 bases identical to TRBD2. Germline V gives CDR1 MNHEY, CDR2 SVGEGT. The CDR3 covers 13 residues. V was clipped by 8 bases and J by 2 bases; unmatched bases: 6. CDR3 nucleotides: TGTGCCAGCGGGACTATTTTGACCTACGAGCAGTACTTC. Translated: CASGTILTYEQYF.

The chain uses TRBV7-9 and TRBJ2-7; D uncertain. V was clipped by 5 bases and J by 3 bases, with 14 bases between them. Germline CDR1 is SEHNR and CDR2 is FQNEAQ (reference sequence). The CDR3 is 14 amino acids. CDR3 in DNA: TGTGCCAGCAGCCCGCCCCGAGCCTTCTACGAGCAGTACTTC. Amino acids: CASSPPRAFYEQYF.

The V and J genes are TRBV6-5 and TRBJ2-2; D unresolved. The germline V gene has CDR1 MNHEY and CDR2 SVGAGI. V was clipped by 2 bases and J by 0 bases, with 13 bases between them. This CDR3 contains 17 residues. In DNA form, the CDR3 reads TGTGCCAGCAGTTACCGAGTTGGGTTAACGAACACCGGGGAGCTGTTTTTT. Its protein is CASSYRVGLTNTGELFF.

The chain recombines TRBV4-2 with TRBJ2-2; 7 nucleotides match TRBD2. J lost 2 bases, V lost 4 bases, and 7 bases had no gene match. Germline V gene data show CDR1 as LGHNA and CDR2 as YNFKEQ. The CDR3 totals 16 residues. The CDR3 DNA is TGTGCCAGCAGCCCAAGCAGCGGGGCTAACACCGGGGAGCTGTTTTTT. It encodes CASSPSSGANTGELFF.

This clonotype has more than one count but fewer than ten. V gene TRBV6-5 combines with J gene TRBJ2-1, with D uncertain. Germline loops: CDR1 MNHEY, CDR2 SVGAGI. V lost 2 bases to trimming and J lost 4 bases, with 9 bases between them. CDR3 length: 14 amino acids. This CDR3 is CASSYNRPYNEQFF. The CDR3, as DNA: TGTGCCAGCAGTTACAACAGACCTTACAATGAGCAGTTCTTC.

This clonotype was counted at least ten times. The V call is TRBV12-3 or TRBV12-4, the J call TRBJ2-2; 10 nucleotides align to TRBD2. V was clipped by 4 bases and J by 1 base; unmatched bases: 3. This CDR3 has 16 residues. The CDR3 loop reads CASSYSGRMNTGELFF. The CDR3 region has the DNA TGTGCCAGCAGTTATAGCGGGAGGATGAACACCGGGGAGCTGTTTTTT.

This clonotype was detected many times. The chain joins TRBV12-3 or TRBV12-4 to TRBJ2-7; D is uncertain. V was trimmed by 2 bases and J by 3 bases, leaving 11 bases between them. This CDR3 is 14 amino acids long. CDR3 sequence reads: CASSLYMGNYEQYF. The CDR3 nucleotides are TGTGCCAGCAGTTTATATATGGGAAACTACGAGCAGTACTTC.

This clonotype has a count of ten or more. The chain links TRBV7-9 to TRBJ2-1; D is perhaps TRBD1 or TRBD2 (6 bases each). There are 16 residues in the CDR3. Looked up from germline, CDR1 is SEHNR and CDR2 is FQNEAQ (reference sequence). Trimming stripped 3 bases from V and 7 bases from J, with 19 bases between. CDR3 in DNA: TGTGCCAGCAGCTTGGGGGCCCCCAGGGGAGGAAATGAGCAGTTCTTC. Protein: CASSLGAPRGGNEQFF.

This sequence joins TRBV20-1 and TRBJ1-6; D possibly corresponds to TRBD1 (6 bases). The CDR3 runs 13 residues. CDR1 and CDR2 from the germline V gene are DFQATT and SNEGSKA (reference sequence). Here the CDR3 reads CSFRDTNNSPLHF. In DNA form, the CDR3 reads TGCAGCTTCCGGGACACTAATAATTCACCCCTCCACTTT.

The chain is built from TRBV20-1 and TRBJ1-2; D is perhaps TRBD1 (5 bases). Trimming cost V 8 bases and J 0 bases, with 10 bases left between them. This CDR3 is built from 12 residues. Per the germline V gene, CDR1 is DFQATT and CDR2 is SNEGSKA (reference sequence). CDR3 loop: CSTGGTNYGYTF. The CDR3 DNA follows: TGCAGTACCGGGGGAACTAACTATGGCTACACCTTC.

The rearrangement uses TRBV5-6 and TRBJ2-7; no reliable D call. Trimming cost V 1 base and J 8 bases, with 13 bases left between them. CDR1 is SGHDT, CDR2 YYEEEE, per germline. This CDR3 comprises 13 residues. The CDR3 reads CASSLNGPTQQYF. The CDR3 bases are TGTGCCAGCAGCTTGAACGGACCTACGCAGCAGTACTTC.

The V and J genes are TRBV7-3 and TRBJ2-7, with TRBD1 identical over 7 bases. CDR1 is SGHTA and CDR2 is FQGTGA in the germline V gene. The J segment lost 2 bases and the V segment lost 5 bases, leaving 6 bases of the junction unmatched. This CDR3 comprises 14 residues. The CDR3 is CASSIRDSPYEQYF. The CDR3 DNA reads as TGTGCCAGCAGCATCCGGGACAGTCCCTACGAGCAGTACTTC.

This clonotype was detected ten times or more. This chain's CDR3 is CASSLGGQEETQYF. In DNA, the CDR3 is TGCGCCAGCAGCTTGGGGGGACAGGAAGAGACCCAGTACTTC. This rearrangement joins TRBV5-1 to TRBJ2-5, with 8 bases identical to TRBD1. The CDR3 is 14 amino acids. Germline-derived CDR1 and CDR2 are SGHRS and YFSETQ. The V segment lost 0 bases and the J segment 3 bases; nucleotides outside the gene matches: 1.

V usage is TRBV4-2 and J usage is TRBJ1-6, with D unresolved. This CDR3 comprises 15 residues. The germline V gene has CDR1 LGHNA and CDR2 YNFKEQ. Trimming stripped 1 base from V and 5 bases from J, with 9 bases between. This chain's CDR3 is CASSQVQADNSPLHF. The CDR3, as DNA: TGTGCCAGCAGCCAAGTCCAGGCGGATAATTCACCCCTCCACTTT.

This chain connects TRBV7-9 to TRBJ1-4, with 9 nucleotides matching TRBD1. The CDR3 totals 17 residues. The V gene end was trimmed by 5 bases and the J gene end by 4 bases; junction bases not matched to a gene: 11. Germline loops: CDR1 SEHNR, CDR2 FQNEAQ (reference sequence). Here the CDR3 reads CASSPRTGDFGNEKLFF. CDR3 DNA: TGTGCCAGCAGCCCGCGGACAGGGGATTTTGGTAATGAAAAACTGTTTTTT. Full variable domain (rest looked up from reference TRBV7-9 and TRBJ1-4): DTGVSQNPRHKITKRGQNVTFRCDPISEHNRLYWYRQTLGQGPEFLTYFQNEAQLEKSRLLSDRFSAERPKGSFSTLEIQRTEQGDSAMYLCASSPRTGDFGNEKLFFGSGTQLSVL.